This TCR beta chain was sequenced in a study of spatial heterogeneity in lung cancer. In its sample, this clonotype was seen many times. V shed 4 bases, J shed 15 bases, and the junction held 15 bases outside the gene matches. The CDR3 is 14 residues long. Germline values: CDR1 SNHLY, CDR2 FYNNEI. Sample time point: blood at routine non-recurrence follow-up after resection. Sequencing of whole RNA from tumor, nontumor lung or frozen PBMC involved no sorting. TCRdb itself ran the 5' RACE reads through MiXCR, one entry per CDR3 protein. In the table there are roughly 71,000 distinct CDR3 sequences, around 9.3% of which are singletons.

The sequences come from PBMCs, collected at follow-up. The origin of this receptor is a female donor with early-stage non-small cell lung cancer. This chain uses TRBV2 with TRBJ2-1; 7 bases map to TRBD2. CDR3: CASSASGATSMVFF. The CDR3 DNA follows: TGTGCCAGCAGTGCTAGCGGTGCTACCTCAATGGTGTTCTTC.